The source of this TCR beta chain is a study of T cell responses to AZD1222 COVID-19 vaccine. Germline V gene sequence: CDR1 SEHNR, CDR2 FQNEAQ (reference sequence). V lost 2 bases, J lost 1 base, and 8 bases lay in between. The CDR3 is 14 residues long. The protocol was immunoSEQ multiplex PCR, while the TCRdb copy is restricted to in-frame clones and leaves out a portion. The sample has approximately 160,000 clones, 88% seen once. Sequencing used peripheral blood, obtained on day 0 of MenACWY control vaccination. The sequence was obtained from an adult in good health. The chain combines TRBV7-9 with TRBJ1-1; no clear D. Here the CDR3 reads CASSLSPPNTEAFF. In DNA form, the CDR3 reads TGTGCCAGCAGCTTATCACCCCCGAACACTGAAGCTTTCTTT.